This TCR beta chain stems from a study of neurological immune-mediated disorders. Study-wide results and limits: On phylogenetic grouping, the repertoires of 18 of 34 multiple sclerosis patients fell within one related-CDR3 cluster, constituting a possible signature. Private repertoires in all groups were suggested by the finding that expanded clones across subjects shared no CDR3 amino acid sequences.

There are many counts of this clonotype. As yet, its antigen is unknown. Germline CDR1 SGHRS, CDR2 YFSETQ. The V and J ends lost 7 bases and 0 bases respectively, with 11 bases between them. The CDR3 extends over 14 amino acids. Sequencing runs each yielded over 160 million TCR-beta sequences from 15-18 subjects. Each CDR3 protein gets one entry after TCRdb re-called the 5' RACE reads with MiXCR. Of about 120,000 distinct CDR3 sequences listed, 3% to 3.5% are singletons. The material sequenced was PBMCs. The V gene is TRBV5-1, the J gene TRBJ2-1; no firm D call. This clonotype originated in a woman aged 25-40 years with multiple sclerosis. CDR3 DNA: TGCGCCAGCGGGCAGACCCCCTCCTACAATGAGCAGTTCTTC. Its translation is CASGQTPSYNEQFF.